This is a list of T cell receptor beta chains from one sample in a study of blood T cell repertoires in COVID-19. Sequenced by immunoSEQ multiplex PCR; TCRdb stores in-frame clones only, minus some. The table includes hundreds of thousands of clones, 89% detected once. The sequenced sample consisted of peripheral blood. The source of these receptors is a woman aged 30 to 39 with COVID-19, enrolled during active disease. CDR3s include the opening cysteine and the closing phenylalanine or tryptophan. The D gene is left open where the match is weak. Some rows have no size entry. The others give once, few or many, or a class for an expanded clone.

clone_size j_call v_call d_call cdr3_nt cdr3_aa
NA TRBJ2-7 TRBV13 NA TGTGCCAGCAGCTTAGGGTCTACGGCGGACGAGCAGTACTTC CASSLGSTADEQYF
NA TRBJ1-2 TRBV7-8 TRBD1 TGTGCCAGCAGCCTGACAGGGGTGAAAGGTACCGGCTACACCTTC CASSLTGVKGTGYTF
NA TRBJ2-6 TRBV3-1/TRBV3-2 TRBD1 TGTGCCAGCAGTCGGACAGGGGGGACTACTGGGGCCAACGTCCTGACTTTC CASSRTGGTTGANVLTF
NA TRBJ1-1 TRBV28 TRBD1 TGTGCCAGCAGGGAAACAGGGGGAGTCACTGAAGCTTTCTTT CASRETGGVTEAFF
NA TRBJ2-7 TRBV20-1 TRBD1 TGCAGTCAAGGGACAGGGGGCGAGCAGTACTTC CSQGTGGEQYF
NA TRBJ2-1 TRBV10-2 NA TGCGCCAGCCTACGGGTAGGGGGGGGGATAGGTGAGCAGTTCTTC CASLRVGGGIGEQFF
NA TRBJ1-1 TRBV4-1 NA TGCGCCAGCAGCCGACATACCCAAGTGAACACTGAAGCTTTCTTT CASSRHTQVNTEAFF
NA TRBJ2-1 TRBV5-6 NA TGTGCCAGCAGCTTAGATATCCTAAGATACAATGAGCAGTTCTTC CASSLDILRYNEQFF
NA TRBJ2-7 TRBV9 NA TGTGCCAGCAGCGCTTACGGGGGCTCCTACGAGCAGTACTTC CASSAYGGSYEQYF
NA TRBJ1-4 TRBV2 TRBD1 TGTGCCAGCAGTTCCGGGACAGCATATCTTGAAAAACTGTTTTTT CASSSGTAYLEKLFF
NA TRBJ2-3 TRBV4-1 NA TGCGCCAGCAGCCAAGGAACAGCAGATACGCAGTATTTT CASSQGTADTQYF
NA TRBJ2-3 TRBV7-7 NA TGTGCCAGCAGCCCCTTCGACGGGGGTGCCGATACGCAGTATTTT CASSPFDGGADTQYF
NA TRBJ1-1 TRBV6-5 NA TGTGCCAGCGGCTTAACAGTTACCACTGAAGCTTTCTTT CASGLTVTTEAFF
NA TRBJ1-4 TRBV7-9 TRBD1 TGTGCCAGCAGCAAAACCAGGGGGACTAATGAAAAACTGTTTTTT CASSKTRGTNEKLFF
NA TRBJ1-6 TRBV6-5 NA TGTGCCAGCAGTTACTCTTTCAGGGGTTATTCACCCCTCCACTTT CASSYSFRGYSPLHF
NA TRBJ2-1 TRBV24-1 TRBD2 TGTGCCACCAGTGATTTGGGCGGGGGGAGGCCCAATGAGCAGTTCTTC CATSDLGGGRPNEQFF
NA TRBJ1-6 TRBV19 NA TGTGCCAGTAGTATGGGGGGGTTTAATAATTCACCCCTCCACTTT CASSMGGFNNSPLHF
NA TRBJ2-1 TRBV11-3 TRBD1 TGTGCCAGCAGCTTAGATCCCGGGACAGGGATGAATGAGCAGTTCTTC CASSLDPGTGMNEQFF
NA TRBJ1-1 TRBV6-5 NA TGTGCCAGCTACAGTGTTTCAGCTTTCTTT CASYSVSAFF
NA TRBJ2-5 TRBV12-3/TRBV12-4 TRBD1 TGTGCCAGCACCCTGACAGGGTTAGAGACCCAGTACTTC CASTLTGLETQYF
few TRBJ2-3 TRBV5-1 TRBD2 TGCGCCAGCAGCTTGAGGACTAGCGGGGATGATACGCAGTATTTT CASSLRTSGDDTQYF
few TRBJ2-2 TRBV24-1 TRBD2 TGTGCCACCAGTGATTTGCGGTCTAGCGGTGACACCGGGGAGCTGTTTTTT CATSDLRSSGDTGELFF
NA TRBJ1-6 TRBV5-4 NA TGTGCCAGCAGCACGAGTCAGGGTAGGGATTCACCCCTCCACTTT CASSTSQGRDSPLHF
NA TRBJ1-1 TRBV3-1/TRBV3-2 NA TGTGCCAGCAGCCAAGGCTTTTCCGGGACCCAAAGGGGGAAAGCTTTCTTT CASSQGFSGTQRGKAFF
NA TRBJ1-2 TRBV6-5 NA TGTGCCAGCAGTCTACAGGGCGGTTCTAACTATGGCTACACCTTC CASSLQGGSNYGYTF
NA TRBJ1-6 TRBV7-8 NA TGTGCCAGCAGCTTAAATGAGTGGGGGCGGAAACTCTATAATTCACCCCTCCACTTT CASSLNEWGRKLYNSPLHF
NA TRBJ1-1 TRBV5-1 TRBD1 TGCGCCAGCAGCCCCGGGACAGGATCGAACACTGAAGCTTTCTTT CASSPGTGSNTEAFF
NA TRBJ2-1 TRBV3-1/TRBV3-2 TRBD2 TGTGCCAGCAGCCAATTGGGACTAGGTCTGTTCTTC CASSQLGLGLFF
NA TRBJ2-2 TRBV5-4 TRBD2 TGTGCCAGCAGCCTCGGACTAGCGGGGGGGGCCGGGGAGCTGTTTTTT CASSLGLAGGAGELFF
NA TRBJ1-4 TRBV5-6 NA TGTGCCAGCAGTACCCTCCGGGGGGACACTGAAAAACTGTTTTTT CASSTLRGDTEKLFF
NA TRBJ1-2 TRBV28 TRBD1 TGTGCCAGCAGTTTCAGGGGGGTAGGCTACACCTTC CASSFRGVGYTF
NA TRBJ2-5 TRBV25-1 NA TGTGCCAGCAGTGAACTCGCTCAGACTAGTCAGTACTTC CASSELAQTSQYF
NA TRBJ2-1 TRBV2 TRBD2 TGTGCCAGCCCTAGCGGCACCGTTTCCTACAATGAGCAGTTCTTC CASPSGTVSYNEQFF
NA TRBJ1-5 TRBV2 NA TGTGCCAGCAGTGAAGCGCCTCAGGCGCCCCAGCATTTT CASSEAPQAPQHF
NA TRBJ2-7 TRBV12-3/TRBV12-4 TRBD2 TGTGCCAGCAGTCAAGGACTAGCGGGGCTTGACTTC CASSQGLAGLDF
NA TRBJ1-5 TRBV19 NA TGTGCCAGTAGTATAAGAGATAGCAATCAGCCCCAGCATTTT CASSIRDSNQPQHF
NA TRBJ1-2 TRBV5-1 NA TGCGCCAGCAGCTTGGAGCGGGCTAACTATGGCTACACCTTC CASSLERANYGYTF
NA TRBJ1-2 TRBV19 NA TGTGCCAGTAGTATGCTGGCCAACTATGGCTACACCTTC CASSMLANYGYTF
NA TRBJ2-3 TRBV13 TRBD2 TGTGCCAGCAGCCCCCCGCGACTAGCGGGGGGGCCTAGGACAGATACGCAGTATTTT CASSPPRLAGGPRTDTQYF
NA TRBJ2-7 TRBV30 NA TGTGCCTGGAGCCTGTTTTACGAGCAGTACTTC CAWSLFYEQYF
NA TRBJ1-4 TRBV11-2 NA TGTGCCAGCAGGCGATTACGGGGTCGGACTAATGAAAAACTGTTTTTT CASRRLRGRTNEKLFF
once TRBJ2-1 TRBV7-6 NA TGTGCCAGCAGCTTACAGGACTCCTACAATGAGCAGTTCTTC CASSLQDSYNEQFF
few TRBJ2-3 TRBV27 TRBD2 TGTGCCAGCAGTCCTCGGGGGGTTACAGATACGCAGTATTTT CASSPRGVTDTQYF
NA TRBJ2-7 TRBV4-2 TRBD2 TGTGCCAGCAGCCAAGAAGTGGGCGGGAGCTCCTACGAGCAGTACTTC CASSQEVGGSSYEQYF
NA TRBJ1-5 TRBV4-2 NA TGTGCCAGCAGCCAAGATTGGGCAGTTGGTCAGCCCCAGCATTTT CASSQDWAVGQPQHF
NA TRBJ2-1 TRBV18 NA TGTGCCAGCTCACTAGTCCGCGGGGAGCTCGACAATGAGCAGTTCTTC CASSLVRGELDNEQFF
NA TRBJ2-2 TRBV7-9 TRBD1 TGTGCCAGCAGCCTAGACAGGGGATCGAACACCGGGGAGCTGTTTTTT CASSLDRGSNTGELFF
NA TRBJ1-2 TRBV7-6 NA TGTGCCAGCAGCGTTTTAGCGGGGGGCGCCTCGTATGGCTACACCTTC CASSVLAGGASYGYTF
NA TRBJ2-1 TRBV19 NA TGTGCCAGTAGTCGGGTACCCGCCCCCCTGAATGAGCAGTTCTTC CASSRVPAPLNEQFF
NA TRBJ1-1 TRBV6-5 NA TGTGCCAGCAGTTCGAGTCTAGGGGTTGAAGCTTTCTTT CASSSSLGVEAFF
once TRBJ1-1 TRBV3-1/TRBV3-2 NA TGTGCCAGCAGCCAGGGGCACACTGAAGCTTTCTTT CASSQGHTEAFF